This TCR beta chain was retrieved from a study of blood T cell repertoires in COVID-19. Germline V CDR1 and CDR2: MDHEN, SYDVKM. Trimming shortened V by 1 base and J by 4 bases, and 5 bases separated the two germline ends. The CDR3 is made up of 13 amino acids. Per the original data handling: Reference gene primer amplification yielded estimated nucleated cell counts. Generated by immunoSEQ multiplex PCR, the TCRdb table keeps only in-frame clones and is missing some. That table furnishes V, J and clone size, whereas the DNA furnished D and trimming. The sample lists 200,000 or so clones; 80% to 90% were seen once. As regards this clone: The sample has other DNA sequences that encode this CDR3 too.

The sample taken for sequencing was PBMCs or T cells enriched from blood (not recorded which). The TCR originated in a woman in her late teens or twenties in a cohort exposed to, infected with or recovered from COVID-19 (not recorded which). The rearrangement uses TRBV28 and TRBJ1-3; D ambiguous. CDR3 DNA sequence: TGTGCCAGCAGTTTATCTCTAGGAAACACCATATATTTT. Protein sequence: CASSLSLGNTIYF.